Listed below are T cell receptor delta chains from one sample, sequenced in a study of delta chain sequences of gamma delta T cells. TCRdb ran CATT on the 5' RACE reads. Of 2,000 to 3,000 delta-chain clones listed, approximately 30% were seen once; the top ten hold roughly 15%. The material sequenced was either unsorted cells or a sorted T cell fraction (not recorded which). Source of these receptors: a human donor in good health. CDR3s include the opening cysteine and the closing phenylalanine or tryptophan. D genes are given only for firm matches. The size field is filled for only some rows; it gives once, few, many or a size class.

j_call: TRDJ1; clone_size: NA; v_call: TRDV2; cdr3_length: 17; d_call: TRDD3; cdr3_aa: CACDTILTGGYGDKLIF; cdr3_nt: TGTGCCTGTGACACGATTCTTACTGGGGGATACGGCGATAAACTCATCTTT
j_call: TRDJ1; clone_size: medium-sized; v_call: TRDV2; cdr3_length: 16; d_call: TRDD3; cdr3_aa: CACDTLMGDTPDKLIF; cdr3_nt: TGTGCCTGTGACACCCTGATGGGGGATACTCCCGATAAACTCATCTTT
j_call: TRDJ1; clone_size: medium-sized; v_call: TRAV23/DV6; cdr3_length: 23; d_call: NA; cdr3_aa: CAAPLPTEKGILRPSPDTDKLIF; cdr3_nt: TGTGCAGCACCTCTTCCTACTGAAAAGGGGATACTACGTCCCAGTCCTGACACCGATAAACTCATCTTT
j_call: TRDJ1; clone_size: medium-sized; v_call: TRDV2; cdr3_length: 16; d_call: TRDD3; cdr3_aa: CACDSILGVYTDKLIF; cdr3_nt: TGTGCCTGTGACTCGATACTGGGGGTTTACACCGATAAACTCATCTTT
j_call: TRDJ1; clone_size: medium-sized; v_call: TRDV2; cdr3_length: 14; d_call: NA; cdr3_aa: CACDPIGGSDKLIF; cdr3_nt: TGTGCCTGTGACCCCATTGGGGGGTCCGATAAACTCATCTTT
j_call: TRDJ3; clone_size: medium-sized; v_call: TRDV2; cdr3_length: 19; d_call: TRDD3; cdr3_aa: CACDTALGITSWDTRQMFF; cdr3_nt: TGTGCCTGTGACACCGCGCTGGGGATAACCTCCTGGGACACCCGACAGATGTTTTTC
j_call: TRDJ1; clone_size: NA; v_call: TRDV2; cdr3_length: 19; d_call: NA; cdr3_aa: CACDTVPSEILSNTDKLIF; cdr3_nt: TGTGCCTGTGACACCGTCCCCTCGGAGATACTTTCGAACACCGATAAACTCATCTTT
j_call: TRDJ1; clone_size: large; v_call: TRDV2; cdr3_length: 20; d_call: TRDD3; cdr3_aa: CACDPVGGDTNPYYTDKLIF; cdr3_nt: TGTGCCTGTGACCCGGTTGGAGGGGATACGAATCCATACTACACCGATAAACTCATCTTT
j_call: TRDJ1; clone_size: medium-sized; v_call: TRDV2; cdr3_length: 18; d_call: TRDD3; cdr3_aa: CACDTSFAGGRYTDKLIF; cdr3_nt: TGTGCCTGTGACACCTCTTTCGCTGGGGGACGTTACACCGATAAACTCATCTTT
j_call: TRDJ1; clone_size: once; v_call: TRDV2; cdr3_length: 19; d_call: TRDD3; cdr3_aa: CACDTITGDVFRGTDKLIF; cdr3_nt: TGTGCCTGTGACACGATTACTGGGGATGTCTTTCGGGGGACCGATAAACTCATCTTT
j_call: TRDJ1; clone_size: once; v_call: TRDV2; cdr3_length: 20; d_call: TRDD3; cdr3_aa: CACDPVPEGDGGPSDDKLIF; cdr3_nt: TGTGCCTGTGACCCCGTTCCTGAGGGGGATGGGGGACCCTCGGACGATAAACTCATCTTT
j_call: TRDJ3; clone_size: medium-sized; v_call: TRDV2; cdr3_length: 18; d_call: TRDD3; cdr3_aa: CACDEAGGSSWDTRQMFF; cdr3_nt: TGTGCCTGTGACGAAGCTGGGGGGAGCTCCTGGGACACCCGACAGATGTTTTTC
j_call: TRDJ1; clone_size: medium-sized; v_call: TRDV2; cdr3_length: 19; d_call: NA; cdr3_aa: CACDTVALVGRASTDKLIF; cdr3_nt: TGTGCCTGTGACACCGTGGCCTTAGTGGGTCGAGCCTCTACCGATAAACTCATCTTT
j_call: TRDJ1; clone_size: NA; v_call: TRDV2; cdr3_length: 19; d_call: TRDD3; cdr3_aa: CACDTVTGGPELYPDQLIF; cdr3_nt: TGTGCCTGTGACACCGTTACTGGGGGTCCTGAATTGTACCCCGATCAACTCATCTTT
j_call: TRDJ1; clone_size: few; v_call: TRDV2; cdr3_length: 20; d_call: TRDD3; cdr3_aa: CACDTVRAQFLLGEDDKLIF; cdr3_nt: TGTGCCTGTGACACCGTGCGCGCCCAGTTTCTACTGGGGGAAGACGATAAACTCATCTTT
j_call: TRDJ1; clone_size: few; v_call: TRDV2; cdr3_length: 17; d_call: TRDD3; cdr3_aa: CACDPLAGGQYTDKLIF; cdr3_nt: TGTGCCTGTGACCCTTTAGCTGGGGGACAGTACACCGATAAACTCATCTTT
j_call: TRDJ1; clone_size: medium-sized; v_call: TRDV2; cdr3_length: 19; d_call: TRDD2; cdr3_aa: CACDTIPTPRQHYTDKLIF; cdr3_nt: TGTGCCTGTGACACCATTCCTACACCCCGACAGCATTACACCGATAAACTCATCTTT
j_call: TRDJ1; clone_size: medium-sized; v_call: TRDV2; cdr3_length: 17; d_call: TRDD3; cdr3_aa: CACDTVLTGGTHDKLIF; cdr3_nt: TGTGCCTGTGACACCGTCCTGACTGGGGGTACTCATGATAAACTCATCTTT
j_call: TRDJ1; clone_size: medium-sized; v_call: TRDV2; cdr3_length: 15; d_call: TRDD3; cdr3_aa: CACDSLLGDPDKLIF; cdr3_nt: TGTGCCTGTGACTCCTTACTGGGGGATCCCGATAAACTCATCTTT
j_call: TRDJ1; clone_size: few; v_call: TRDV2; cdr3_length: 18; d_call: TRDD3; cdr3_aa: CACDTLLGDLGYTDKLIF; cdr3_nt: TGTGCCTGTGACACCTTACTGGGGGATCTTGGTTACACCGATAAACTCATCTTT
j_call: TRDJ1; clone_size: large; v_call: TRDV2; cdr3_length: 19; d_call: TRDD3; cdr3_aa: CACDTLRPTGGPPTDKLIF; cdr3_nt: TGTGCCTGTGACACCCTCCGCCCCACTGGGGGACCTCCCACCGATAAACTCATCTTT
j_call: TRDJ1; clone_size: medium-sized; v_call: TRDV2; cdr3_length: 15; d_call: TRDD3; cdr3_aa: CACDPWGIREEGLIF; cdr3_nt: TGTGCCTGTGACCCGTGGGGGATACGAGAAGAAGGGCTCATCTTT
j_call: TRDJ3; clone_size: NA; v_call: TRDV2; cdr3_length: 20; d_call: NA; cdr3_aa: CACDTVGGTVVSWDTRQMFF; cdr3_nt: TGTGCCTGTGACACTGTGGGGGGTACGGTCGTTTCCTGGGACACCCGACAGATGTTTTTC